Below, 27 T cell receptor beta chains from the same sample are listed, as sequenced in a study of T cell clonotyping in hematopoietic cell transplantation. Assay used: immunoSEQ multiplex PCR; TCRdb lists only in-frame clones, some missing. The table shows 15,000 to 20,000 clones, with about 57% occurring only once. The sequences come from PBMCs, collected 30 days after allogeneic stem cell transplant. All receptors come from a male patient aged 45-59 years who had an allogeneic stem cell transplant from an unrelated donor, so T cells may come from the graft donor. Some clones in this sample may be carry-over from other donors' samples.

In its sample, this clone ranks as medium-sized (0.01 to 0.1%). The J gene is TRBJ1-6, the V gene TRBV2; D perhaps matches TRBD1 (5 bases). This CDR3 has 13 amino acids. CDR1 SNHLY and CDR2 FYNNEI come from the germline V gene. Trimming removed 6 bases at V and 7 bases at J, with 10 bases between. The DNA for the CDR3 is TGTGCCAGCAGAACGACAGCCAATTCACCCCTCCACTTT. Encoded protein: CASRTTANSPLHF. Drawing the rest from reference TRBV2 and TRBJ1-6, the complete variable domain is EPEVTQTPSHQVTQMGQEVILRCVPISNHLYFYWYRQILGQKVEFLVSFYNNEISEKSEIFDDQFSVERPDGSNFTLKIRSTKLEDSAMYFCASRTTANSPLHFGNGTRLTVT.

The chain employs TRBV28 and TRBJ1-2, with D possibly TRBD1 on 5 matching bases. The V gene lost 6 bases and the J gene lost 4 bases, with 21 bases spanning the gap. The germline gives CDR1 MDHEN, CDR2 SYDVKM. The CDR3 is made up of 16 amino acids. The CDR3 region has the DNA TGTGCCAGCAGCCCATCGGGGACGGAAAGTATCTATGGCTACACCTTC. The encoded protein is CASSPSGTESIYGYTF.

This clone turned up a few times. This chain uses TRBV20-1 with TRBJ2-5; no firm D call. Germline V lookup: CDR1 DFQATT, CDR2 SNEGSKA (reference sequence). V was trimmed by 7 bases and J by 4 bases, leaving 10 bases between them. The CDR3 runs 11 residues. The CDR3 is CSVEGGETQYF. In DNA form, the CDR3 reads TGCAGTGTCGAAGGTGGAGAGACCCAGTACTTC.

This clone has more than one count but fewer than ten. V and J are TRBV6-5 and TRBJ1-6; D is possibly TRBD1 (5 bases). The CDR3 has 13 residues. V was pared by 9 bases and J by 7 bases, with 13 bases between. Germline V lookup: CDR1 MNHEY, CDR2 SVGAGI. Written as DNA, the CDR3 is TGTGCCAGTGGGACCGGGGGAAATTCACCCCTCCACTTT. This encodes CASGTGGNSPLHF.

The genes are TRBV11-2 and TRBJ1-2, with 9 bases that match TRBD1. V shed 1 base and J 3 bases; nucleotides not matched to a gene: 6. Germline V CDR1 and CDR2: SGHAT, FQNNGV. This CDR3 has 16 residues. CDR3 coding DNA: TGTGCCAGCAGCTTAGTCGGACAGGGGAAGGACTATGGCTACACCTTC. Protein sequence: CASSLVGQGKDYGYTF.

This clone was seen more than once but under ten times. The rearrangement links TRBV5-1 to TRBJ2-7; tentative D call: TRBD1 (6 bases). This CDR3 contains 14 residues. From germline, CDR1 is SGHRS and CDR2 YFSETQ. With 4 bases removed from V and 7 bases from J, the gap between germline ends came to 18 bases. Here the CDR3 reads CASSHDGQPEEQYF. Written as DNA, the CDR3 is TGCGCCAGCAGCCATGATGGACAGCCCGAAGAGCAGTACTTC.

The chain combines TRBV30 with TRBJ1-1; 7 bases are a match to TRBD1. The CDR3 totals 13 residues. CDR1 and CDR2 (germline): GTSNPN, SVGIG (reference sequence). V lost 4 bases and J lost 0; bases outside the gene matches: 2. CDR3 residues: CAWNRGLNTEAFF. DNA of the CDR3: TGTGCCTGGAACAGGGGACTGAACACTGAAGCTTTCTTT.

The rearrangement joins TRBV6-5 to TRBJ2-7; 9 bases match TRBD2. Trimming cost V 6 bases and J 3 bases; bases outside gene matches: 9. Germline CDR1 MNHEY, CDR2 SVGAGI. The CDR3 runs to 15 residues. The CDR3 DNA is TGTGCCAGCAGGTCCTATGGCGGGGGGGGCTACGAGCAGTACTTC. Encoded protein: CASRSYGGGGYEQYF.

The rearrangement links TRBV7-2 to TRBJ1-6; 7 bases agree with TRBD1. CDR1 and CDR2 (germline): SGHTA, FQGNSA. The CDR3 is 14 amino acids. V lost 5 bases and J lost 10; bases outside the gene matches: 8. The DNA of the CDR3 is TGTGCCAGCAGCGCAAGTGACAGGGCGTCACCCCTCCACTTT. Its translation is CASSASDRASPLHF.

The chain uses TRBV7-9 and TRBJ1-5; weak D call: TRBD1 (6 bases). This CDR3 contains 14 residues. CDR1 and CDR2 from the germline V gene are SEHNR and FQNEAQ (reference sequence). V lost 5 bases and J lost 7, with 15 bases in between. The CDR3 nucleotides are TGTGCCAGCAGCGGCGGGGGCGGGAACCAGCCCCAGCATTTT. This translates into CASSGGGGNQPQHF.

The V and J genes are TRBV2 and TRBJ2-1; D is undetermined. This CDR3 has 10 amino acids. Germline values: CDR1 SNHLY, CDR2 FYNNEI. The V end was cut by 7 bases, the J end by 9 bases, with 7 bases between. The CDR3 region has the DNA TGTGCCAGCACCGCTCTTGAGCAGTTCTTC. It is translated as CASTALEQFF.

The sample holds a few counts of this clone. This chain links TRBV18 with TRBJ1-1; the D is unclear. Trimming removed 3 bases at V and 5 bases at J, with 13 bases between. Per the germline V gene, CDR1 is KGHSH and CDR2 is LQKENI. The CDR3 sequence is 14 residues long. The CDR3 DNA is TGTGCCAGCTCACCCCGTTTGGAACTGACTGAAGCTTTCTTT. Encoded protein: CASSPRLELTEAFF. The whole variable domain, filled in from reference TRBV18 and TRBJ1-1, reads NAGVMQNPRHLVRRRGQEARLRCSPMKGHSHVYWYRQLPEEGLKFMVYLQKENIIDESGMPKERFSAEFPKEGPSILRIQQVVRGDSAAYFCASSPRLELTEAFFGQGTRLTVV.

The chain is built from TRBV5-4 and TRBJ2-5; 7 bases fit TRBD1. Looked up from germline, CDR1 is SGHNT and CDR2 is YYREEE (reference sequence). The CDR3 totals 14 residues. V dropped 0 bases and J dropped 5; count of bases not matched to a gene: 4. The CDR3 region is CASSLAGTAETQYF. DNA of the CDR3: TGTGCCAGCAGCTTGGCCGGGACAGCGGAGACCCAGTACTTC.

The CDR3: CSASQIPEQYF. CDR3 nucleotides: TGCAGTGCTAGTCAGATTCCCGAGCAGTACTTC. V and J are TRBV20-1 and TRBJ2-7, with D hard to call. The CDR3 spans 11 residues. From germline, CDR1 is DFQATT and CDR2 SNEGSKA (reference sequence). The V end was cut by 3 bases, the J end by 6 bases, with 9 bases between.

V is TRBV6-6 and J is TRBJ2-7; 13 bases match TRBD2. There are 16 residues in the CDR3. V lost 6 bases and J lost 0; bases outside the gene matches: 5. CDR1 is MNHNY and CDR2 is SVGAGI in the germline V gene (reference sequence). CDR3 coding DNA: TGTGCCAGCAGGCCCAGACTAGCGGGAGGCTCCTACGAGCAGTACTTC. This translates into CASRPRLAGGSYEQYF.

This chain uses TRBV28 with TRBJ1-4, with D possibly matching TRBD1 (5 bases). This CDR3 is built from 13 residues. The V and J ends lost 7 bases and 10 bases respectively, with 16 bases between them. Looked up from germline, CDR1 is MDHEN and CDR2 is SYDVKM. CDR3 DNA: TGTGCCAGCAAGTTATCAGGGCTCGGAAAACTGTTTTTT. It translates to CASKLSGLGKLFF.

This clone has a handful of counts. The rearrangement links TRBV7-9 to TRBJ2-5, with 7 bases lining up with TRBD1. The CDR3 extends over 14 amino acids. Germline CDR1 SEHNR, CDR2 FQNEAQ (reference sequence). Unmatched junction bases numbered 4, after V lost 2 bases and J lost 4 bases. CDR3 residues: CASSLTNRGETQYF. The DNA for the CDR3 is TGTGCCAGCAGCTTAACGAACAGGGGAGAGACCCAGTACTTC. Full variable domain (outside the CDR3, taken from reference TRBV7-9 and TRBJ2-5): DTGVSQNPRHKITKRGQNVTFRCDPISEHNRLYWYRQTLGQGPEFLTYFQNEAQLEKSRLLSDRFSAERPKGSFSTLEIQRTEQGDSAMYLCASSLTNRGETQYFGPGTRLLVL.

The CDR3 DNA follows: TGTGCCAGCAGCTTAGGGCAGGGCAGGGCCTTGGGGAACTATGGCTACACCTTC. This translates into CASSLGQGRALGNYGYTF. The rearrangement uses TRBV7-6 and TRBJ1-2, with TRBD1 as a possible D gene (5 bases). Germline lookup yields CDR1 SGHVS and CDR2 FNYEAQ. The V end was cut by 1 base, the J end by 2 bases, with 20 bases between. This CDR3 comprises 18 residues.

The sample holds a few counts of this clone. J is TRBJ1-1 and V is TRBV14; D gene ambiguous. This CDR3 is built from 13 residues. Trimming took off 4 bases at V and 3 bases at J, with 9 bases between the two ends. Per the germline V gene, CDR1 is SGHDN and CDR2 is FVKESK. CDR3 residues: CASSRGIDTEAFF. In nucleotides, the CDR3 is TGTGCCAGCAGCCGAGGGATTGACACTGAAGCTTTCTTT. The entire variable domain, with the rest obtained from reference TRBV14 and TRBJ1-1, is as follows: EAGVTQFPSHSVIEKGQTVTLRCDPISGHDNLYWYRRVMGKEIKFLLHFVKESKQDESGMPNNRFLAERTGGTYSTLKVQPAELEDSGVYFCASSRGIDTEAFFGQGTRLTVV.

This clone was observed a handful of times. The chain employs TRBV7-2 and TRBJ1-5, with D perhaps TRBD1 (5 bases). The germline CDR1 and CDR2 sequences are SGHTA and FQGNSA. This CDR3 has 13 amino acids. Trimming shortened V by 7 bases and J by 4 bases, and 11 bases separated the two germline ends. The CDR3 region is CASTSGGNQPQHF. The CDR3 nucleotides read TGTGCCAGCACCTCCGGGGGGAATCAGCCCCAGCATTTT.

V usage is TRBV4-3 and J usage is TRBJ2-7; D not certain. Germline values: CDR1 LGHNA, CDR2 YSLEER. CDR3 length: 14 residues. V was pared by 4 bases and J by 2 bases, with 12 bases between. As DNA, the CDR3 is TGCGCCAGCAGCCTGGACCCGCGTACCTACGAGCAGTACTTC. Translating it yields CASSLDPRTYEQYF.

The chain joins TRBV4-1 to TRBJ2-2; perhaps TRBD1 as D (6 bases). Germline V gives CDR1 MGHRA, CDR2 YSYEKL. The CDR3 contains 16 residues. Trimming shortened V by 2 bases and J by 1 base, and 11 bases separated the two germline ends. The CDR3 loop reads CASSQQPDRNTGELFF. CDR3 nucleotide sequence: TGCGCCAGCAGCCAACAACCGGACAGGAACACCGGGGAGCTGTTTTTT.

This clone was recorded a few times. This chain connects TRBV2 to TRBJ2-3; TRBD1 might be the D (5 bases). Germline CDR1 reads SNHLY; CDR2 reads FYNNEI. Trimming stripped 4 bases from V and 2 bases from J, with 7 bases between. This CDR3 has 13 residues. DNA for the CDR3: TGTGCCAGCAGTGGACAGTTCACAGATACGCAGTATTTT. This translates into CASSGQFTDTQYF.

J is TRBJ2-2 and V is TRBV5-6; 10 positions match TRBD1. The V gene end was trimmed by 2 bases and the J gene end by 6 bases; junction bases not matched to a gene: 4. CDR1 is SGHDT, CDR2 YYEEEE, per germline. The CDR3 is made up of 15 amino acids. The CDR3 spells CASSLGTGVAGELFF. The CDR3 DNA follows: TGTGCCAGCAGCTTAGGGACAGGGGTGGCCGGGGAGCTGTTTTTT.

This clone was counted a few times. The J gene is TRBJ1-5, the V gene TRBV19; the D gene is possibly TRBD1 (6 bases). The V gene lost 0 bases and the J gene lost 0 bases, with 9 bases spanning the gap. CDR1 and CDR2 from the germline V gene are LNHDA and SQIVND (reference sequence). The CDR3 covers 16 residues. The CDR3 is CASSIDSGASNQPQHF. As DNA, the CDR3 is TGTGCCAGTAGTATAGATTCGGGGGCTAGCAATCAGCCCCAGCATTTT.

This clone was seen once. The rearrangement links TRBV25-1 to TRBJ2-2, with 9 bases lining up with TRBD1. The CDR3 loop spans 13 amino acids. V gave up 9 bases and J gave up 7 bases; unmatched junction bases: 6. Germline CDR1 and CDR2: MGHDK and SYGVNS. CDR3 residues: CASLTGGGGELFF. The CDR3 nucleotides read TGTGCCAGTCTTACAGGGGGCGGCGGGGAGCTGTTTTTT.

The rearrangement joins TRBV6-6 to TRBJ2-7; D uncertain. V shed 0 bases and J shed 0 bases, with 6 bases lying between them. Germline lookup yields CDR1 MNHNY and CDR2 SVGAGI (reference sequence). CDR3 length: 14 residues. The CDR3 nucleotides are TGTGCCAGCAGTTACTCAGTCAACTCCTACGAGCAGTACTTC. Its protein product is CASSYSVNSYEQYF.